A selection of T cell receptor beta chains follows, all from one sample in a study of identical twins. TCRdb itself ran the 5' RACE reads through MiXCR, one entry per CDR3 protein. The sample has about 1.7 million distinct CDR3 sequences, less than 40% seen once. The sequencing sample was made of cord blood. These receptors came from a newborn girl in good health. Both conserved end residues are part of each CDR3. The order of the fields is CDR3 DNA, CDR3 protein, D gene, V gene, J gene, clone size. The D gene is left open where the match is weak. Only some rows state a clone size, as once, few, many or a class for expanded clones.

CDR3nt: TGTGCCAGCAGTGAACTAGCGGGGGAGCTTGAGCAGTTCTTC; CDR3aa: CASSELAGELEQFF; d_gene: TRBD2; v_gene: TRBV25-1; j_gene: TRBJ2-1; abundance: few
CDR3nt: TGTGCCAGCAGCCAGACAGGGAGTGAAAAACTGTTTTTT; CDR3aa: CASSQTGSEKLFF; d_gene: TRBD1; v_gene: TRBV28; j_gene: TRBJ1-4; abundance: few
CDR3nt: TGCAGTGCTAGAGGTGGGACAGGGAGCTCCTACGAGCAGTACTTC; CDR3aa: CSARGGTGSSYEQYF; d_gene: TRBD1; v_gene: TRBV20-1; j_gene: TRBJ2-7; abundance: few
CDR3nt: TGTGCCAGCAGCCAAGTCACTAGCGGGACCCAAGAGACCCAGTACTTC; CDR3aa: CASSQVTSGTQETQYF; d_gene: TRBD2; v_gene: TRBV4-2; j_gene: TRBJ2-5; abundance: .
CDR3nt: TGTGCCTGCAGCTTAGGCCTAGCATCGGATACGCAGTATTTT; CDR3aa: CACSLGLASDTQYF; d_gene: .; v_gene: TRBV7-2; j_gene: TRBJ2-3; abundance: .
CDR3nt: TGTGCCAGCAGCTTTGGGACCGCTTGGAACACTGAAGCTTTCTTT; CDR3aa: CASSFGTAWNTEAFF; d_gene: .; v_gene: TRBV5-6; j_gene: TRBJ1-1; abundance: .
CDR3nt: TGCGCCAGCAGCTTGGGGCCAGCCCATCAGCCCCAGCATTTT; CDR3aa: CASSLGPAHQPQHF; d_gene: .; v_gene: TRBV5-1; j_gene: TRBJ1-5; abundance: .
CDR3nt: TGTGCCAGCAGTTTTACCATGAAAGCCGTACCCACTAACTATGGCTACACCTTC; CDR3aa: CASSFTMKAVPTNYGYTF; d_gene: .; v_gene: TRBV28; j_gene: TRBJ1-2; abundance: .
CDR3nt: TGTGCCAGCAGCCAAGGCGGGTTAAAGCGGAGGACAGATACGCAGTATTTT; CDR3aa: CASSQGGLKRRTDTQYF; d_gene: .; v_gene: TRBV4-2; j_gene: TRBJ2-3; abundance: once
CDR3nt: TGTGCCAGCAGCCCCGCCCCCACTAGCGGGGGAATTTATACGCAGTATTTT; CDR3aa: CASSPAPTSGGIYTQYF; d_gene: TRBD2; v_gene: TRBV9; j_gene: TRBJ2-3; abundance: .